The 26 T cell receptor beta chains below all came from one sample that was sequenced in a study of blood T cell repertoires in COVID-19 (dated by TCRdb to the early 2020s). Library preparation employed the immunoSEQ multiplex PCR assay. TCRdb limited this immuneACCESS table to in-frame rearrangements with V and J called. A share of clones is missing; checked studies link under half to unresolved V genes, and the rest is unexplained. The sample profile shows a few hundred thousand clones; 75% to 90% of them were found once. The biggest ten clones account for 2.5% to 3% of the sample. Source material: peripheral blood. Receptors originate from a woman aged 30 to 39 with COVID-19, enrolled during active disease.

The chain combines TRBV18 with TRBJ2-3, with TRBD2 as a possible D gene (6 bases). Deletions cut 1 base from V and 4 bases from J, with 12 bases between. The length of the CDR3 is 15 residues. From germline, CDR1 is KGHSH and CDR2 LQKENI. The CDR3 reads CASSPLRSSADTQYF. The DNA of the CDR3 is TGTGCCAGCTCACCACTGAGGTCTAGCGCAGATACGCAGTATTTT.

The CDR3 reads CASRPSDSYEQYF. The CDR3 region has the DNA TGTGCCAGCAGGCCTAGCGACTCCTACGAGCAGTACTTC. This rearrangement joins TRBV7-2 to TRBJ2-7; D perhaps matches TRBD2 (6 bases). Germline CDR1 is SGHTA and CDR2 is FQGNSA. V was cut by 6 bases and J by 0 bases, with 9 bases left in between. CDR3 length: 13 amino acids.

This rearrangement joins TRBV7-3 to TRBJ2-2, with 11 bases lining up with TRBD1. V shed 5 bases and J 6 bases; nucleotides not matched to a gene: 8. CDR1 SGHTA and CDR2 FQGTGA come from the germline V gene. The CDR3 is 16 residues long. The CDR3 DNA follows: TGTGCCAGCAGCCCCCAGGGACAGGGGGTGTCCGGGGAGCTGTTTTTT. Translated, it gives CASSPQGQGVSGELFF.

J is TRBJ1-5 and V is TRBV6-5; tentatively, D is TRBD1 (5 bases). CDR1 is MNHEY, CDR2 SVGAGI, per germline. Between the trimmed V and J ends, which lost 0 bases and 6 bases, there was a span of 12 bases. This CDR3 has 15 residues. The CDR3 protein is CASSYSYQGTQPQHF. The CDR3 DNA reads as TGTGCCAGCAGTTACTCTTATCAGGGCACTCAGCCCCAGCATTTT.

The chain recombines TRBV7-2 with TRBJ2-5, with D perhaps matching TRBD2 (6 bases). V lost 1 base and J lost 1, with 13 bases in between. Germline values: CDR1 SGHTA, CDR2 FQGNSA. The CDR3 has 16 residues. CDR3 amino acids: CASSLGQLASQETQYF. CDR3 in DNA: TGTGCCAGCAGCTTAGGCCAGCTAGCGAGCCAAGAGACCCAGTACTTC.

Remarks on this clone: This specimen includes other DNA sequences encoding the same CDR3. The rearrangement links TRBV11-2 to TRBJ1-5, with TRBD1 matching 7 bases. CDR3 length: 14 amino acids. V lost 5 bases and J lost 1; bases outside the gene matches: 2. CDR1 and CDR2 (germline): SGHAT, FQNNGV. CDR3 sequence: CASSPTGSNQPQHF. The CDR3 bases are TGTGCCAGCAGCCCGACAGGGAGCAATCAGCCCCAGCATTTT.

This chain joins TRBV9 and TRBJ1-2; D gene uncertain. Looked up from germline, CDR1 is SGDLS and CDR2 is YYNGEE. Trimming removed 3 bases from V and 6 bases from J, with 15 bases in between. This CDR3 has 14 residues. The CDR3 region is CASSASRDLDGYTF. CDR3 nucleotide sequence: TGTGCCAGCAGCGCCTCTCGGGATCTGGATGGCTACACCTTC.

The chain recombines TRBV5-1 with TRBJ2-3; D is uncertain. The CDR3 totals 14 residues. Germline CDR1 and CDR2: SGHRS and YFSETQ. V shed 0 bases and J shed 1 base, with 6 bases lying between them. The CDR3, as DNA: TGCGCCAGCAGCTTGGGAGTAGGCACAGATACGCAGTATTTT. Translating it yields CASSLGVGTDTQYF.

This chain joins TRBV2 and TRBJ2-7; TRBD2 might be the D (6 bases). Trimming shortened V by 0 bases and J by 5 bases, and 20 bases separated the two germline ends. This CDR3 has 17 amino acids. CDR1 is SNHLY and CDR2 is FYNNEI in the germline V gene. CDR3 region: CASSEAGGAGWLDEQYF. DNA of the CDR3: TGTGCCAGCAGTGAAGCGGGTGGGGCGGGATGGCTGGACGAGCAGTACTTC.

The J gene is TRBJ1-6, the V gene TRBV2; 7 bases are shared with TRBD1. The junction had 8 bases not matched to a gene; V was cut back by 6 bases and J by 6 bases. CDR1 is SNHLY and CDR2 is FYNNEI in the germline V gene. The CDR3 totals 15 residues. Written as DNA, the CDR3 is TGTGCCAGCAGGGGACAGTCTATTCCTAATTCACCCCTCCACTTT. Encoded protein: CASRGQSIPNSPLHF. The full variable domain, completed using reference TRBV2 and TRBJ1-6, is EPEVTQTPSHQVTQMGQEVILRCVPISNHLYFYWYRQILGQKVEFLVSFYNNEISEKSEIFDDQFSVERPDGSNFTLKIRSTKLEDSAMYFCASRGQSIPNSPLHFGNGTRLTVT.

CDR3 in amino acids: CASRLGTGAEKLFF. The CDR3 DNA reads TGTGCCAGCAGACTCGGAACAGGGGCTGAAAAACTGTTTTTT. V gene TRBV7-9 combines with J gene TRBJ1-4; 7 bases match TRBD1. This CDR3 is 14 amino acids long. Losses at the gene ends were 6 bases for V and 7 bases for J; bases not matched to a gene: 8. Germline V lookup: CDR1 SEHNR, CDR2 FQNEAQ (reference sequence).

The chain combines TRBV25-1 with TRBJ2-2; 9 bases match TRBD2. V gave up 1 base and J gave up 7 bases; unmatched junction bases: 7. Germline CDR1 is MGHDK and CDR2 is SYGVNS. The CDR3 runs 16 residues. The CDR3 DNA is TGTGCCAGCAGTGAATCCCTAGCGGGAAGGGTCGGGGAGCTGTTTTTT. Residues: CASSESLAGRVGELFF.

The chain recombines TRBV5-6 with TRBJ2-3; a possible D gene is TRBD2 (5 bases). The length of the CDR3 is 18 residues. Germline V lookup: CDR1 SGHDT, CDR2 YYEEEE. V lost 0 bases and J 2 bases, leaving 19 bases between the germline ends. The CDR3 region is CASSLVGVSGLDTDTQYF. The CDR3 DNA follows: TGTGCCAGCAGCTTGGTCGGGGTGAGCGGATTGGACACAGATACGCAGTATTTT.

The V call is TRBV15, the J call TRBJ2-6, with a weak D call TRBD1 (7 bases). The CDR3 covers 15 residues. Trimming removed 1 base from V and 9 bases from J, with 13 bases in between. The germline V gene encodes CDR1 LNHNV and CDR2 YYDKDF (reference sequence). CDR3 residues: CATSRGDREVNVLTF. The CDR3 DNA reads TGTGCCACCAGCAGAGGCGACAGGGAGGTCAACGTCCTGACTTTC.

The V and J genes are TRBV14 and TRBJ1-2; D not certain. CDR3 length: 17 amino acids. V lost 0 bases to trimming and J lost 2 bases, with 16 bases between them. Germline lookup yields CDR1 SGHDN and CDR2 FVKESK. This CDR3 is CASSQDFGVTPNYGYTF. The CDR3 DNA follows: TGTGCCAGCAGCCAAGATTTCGGGGTAACCCCGAACTATGGCTACACCTTC.

This rearrangement joins TRBV4-1 to TRBJ1-4; D might be TRBD1 (6 bases). V was shortened by 0 bases and J by 4 bases, with 12 bases between the two germline ends. Germline values: CDR1 MGHRA, CDR2 YSYEKL. The CDR3 consists of 16 residues. The CDR3 nucleotides read TGCGCCAGCAGCCAAGATCTGGGGGCGATTAATGAAAAACTGTTTTTT. The encoded protein is CASSQDLGAINEKLFF.

The J gene is TRBJ1-1, the V gene TRBV12-3 or TRBV12-4; 7 positions agree with TRBD1. The CDR3 covers 13 residues. Trimming took 6 bases from V and 3 from J; bases not matched to a gene: 4. The CDR3 DNA reads TGTGCCAGCAGATTACAGGGGTACACTGAAGCTTTCTTT. Amino acid sequence: CASRLQGYTEAFF.

This chain connects TRBV2 to TRBJ2-2; maybe TRBD2 (5 bases). The CDR3 contains 15 residues. Germline loops: CDR1 SNHLY, CDR2 FYNNEI. V shed 8 bases and J shed 2 bases, with 15 bases lying between them. The CDR3 DNA is TGTGCCAGCGCCGAAGCGAGGGCCAACACCGGGGAGCTGTTTTTT. This sequence encodes CASAEARANTGELFF. Full variable domain (remainder filled in from reference TRBV2 and TRBJ2-2): EPEVTQTPSHQVTQMGQEVILRCVPISNHLYFYWYRQILGQKVEFLVSFYNNEISEKSEIFDDQFSVERPDGSNFTLKIRSTKLEDSAMYFCASAEARANTGELFFGEGSRLTVL.

The rearrangement joins TRBV15 to TRBJ2-7; 9 bases match TRBD1. CDR3 length equals 13 residues. V was clipped by 4 bases and J by 9 bases; unmatched bases: 7. The germline V gene encodes CDR1 LNHNV and CDR2 YYDKDF (reference sequence). CDR3 sequence reads: CATSTGTGLMQYF. The CDR3 DNA reads as TGTGCCACCAGCACCGGGACAGGGTTAATGCAGTACTTC.

V and J are TRBV5-1 and TRBJ2-3; 11 bases map to TRBD1. The germline gives CDR1 SGHRS, CDR2 YFSETQ. With V trimmed by 2 bases and J by 5 bases, 13 bases remained unmatched. The CDR3 is 18 residues long. CDR3 sequence: CASSFGLPGQGVRDTQYF. CDR3 coding DNA: TGCGCCAGCAGCTTCGGCCTACCGGGACAGGGGGTGAGAGATACGCAGTATTTT. Variable domain in full (rest from reference TRBV5-1 and TRBJ2-3): KAGVTQTPRYLIKTRGQQVTLSCSPISGHRSVSWYQQTPGQGLQFLFEYFSETQRNKGNFPGRFSGRQFSNSRSEMNVSTLELGDSALYLCASSFGLPGQGVRDTQYFGPGTRLTVL.

DNA of the CDR3: TGTGCCAGCAGTGAAGCCGGGACAGGGAATTCCTACGAGCAGTACTTC. Protein product: CASSEAGTGNSYEQYF. The chain combines TRBV25-1 with TRBJ2-7; TRBD1 matches 9 bases. The junction had 6 bases not matched to a gene; V was cut back by 2 bases and J by 1 base. The CDR3 runs to 16 residues. Germline V gene lookup returns CDR1 MGHDK and CDR2 SYGVNS.

The V call is TRBV30, the J call TRBJ1-1, with 7 bases matching TRBD1. CDR1 and CDR2 from the germline V gene are GTSNPN and SVGIG (reference sequence). CDR3 length: 14 residues. The V and J ends lost 3 bases and 3 bases, in that order; junction bases with no gene match: 7. The chain's CDR3 is CAWRIDRADTEAFF. The CDR3 DNA is TGTGCCTGGAGGATAGACAGGGCCGACACTGAAGCTTTCTTT.

This chain connects TRBV11-2 to TRBJ1-5, with D possibly matching TRBD1 (5 bases). CDR1 and CDR2 (germline): SGHAT, FQNNGV. The CDR3 loop spans 15 amino acids. The V end lost 6 bases, the J end lost 4 bases, and 16 bases lay between the germline ends. For the CDR3, the DNA is TGTGCCAGCAGTCTAAACCGGGGGGGGAATCAGCCCCAGCATTTT. Translated, it gives CASSLNRGGNQPQHF.

The V call is TRBV3-1 (or the pseudogene TRBV3-2), the J call TRBJ2-3, with 7 bases fitting TRBD1. This CDR3 is built from 15 residues. CDR1 and CDR2 from the germline V gene are LGHDT and YNNKEL (reference sequence). Losses at the gene ends were 4 bases for V and 4 bases for J; bases not matched to a gene: 8. CDR3 region: CASSPSGTVPDTQYF. In nucleotides, the CDR3 is TGTGCCAGCAGCCCATCCGGGACAGTCCCAGATACGCAGTATTTT.

V usage is TRBV12-5 and J usage is TRBJ2-1, with 10 nucleotides matching TRBD2. Trimming removed 3 bases from V and 8 bases from J; junction bases left unmatched: 4. The CDR3 totals 14 residues. Germline-derived CDR1 and CDR2 are LGHNT and FRNRAP. The CDR3: CASGLGLAADEQFF. CDR3 sequence (DNA): TGTGCTAGTGGTTTAGGACTAGCGGCCGATGAGCAGTTCTTC. The full variable domain, its missing parts supplied by reference TRBV12-5 and TRBJ2-1, is DARVTQTPRHKVTEMGQEVTMRCQPILGHNTVFWYRQTMMQGLELLAYFRNRAPLDDSGMPKDRFSAEMPDATLATLKIQPSEPRDSAVYFCASGLGLAADEQFFGPGTRLTVL.

The chain uses TRBV18 and TRBJ2-2; TRBD1 might be the D (5 bases). The CDR3 extends over 16 amino acids. Germline V gene lookup returns CDR1 KGHSH and CDR2 LQKENI. V was cut by 1 base and J by 1 base, with 10 bases left in between. CDR3 protein: CASSPRFQGNTGELFF. CDR3 in DNA: TGTGCCAGCTCACCACGGTTCCAGGGGAACACCGGGGAGCTGTTTTTT.